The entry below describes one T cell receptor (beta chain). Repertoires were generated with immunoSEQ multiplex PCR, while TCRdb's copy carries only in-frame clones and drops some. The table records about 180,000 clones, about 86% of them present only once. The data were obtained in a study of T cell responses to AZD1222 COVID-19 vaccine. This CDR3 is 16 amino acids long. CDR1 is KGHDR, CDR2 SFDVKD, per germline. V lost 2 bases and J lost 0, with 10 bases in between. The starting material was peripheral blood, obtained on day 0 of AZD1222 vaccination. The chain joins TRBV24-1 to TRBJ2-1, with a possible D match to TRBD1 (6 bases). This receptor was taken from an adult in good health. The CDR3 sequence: CATSDSQGPSYNEQFF. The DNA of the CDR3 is TGTGCCACCAGTGATTCCCAGGGGCCCTCCTACAATGAGCAGTTCTTC.